The source of this T cell receptor (beta chain) is a study of identical twins. The study, taken as a whole, reports: Sequences that were out-of-frame, alpha and twin-shared displayed an excess of low generation probability. Conclusions came from cross-sectional statistical analysis, not from following the same donors. Where beta out-of-frame sequences were concerned, excess twin sharing was weaker.

At least ten counts were recorded for this clonotype. The antigen is undetermined. The CDR3 has 15 amino acids. The V and J ends lost 3 bases and 5 bases respectively, with 16 bases between them. Template switching introduced a universal primer site, and the cDNA bore unique molecular identifiers. TCRdb fed the 5' RACE reads into MiXCR, producing one record per CDR3 protein. The table includes 250,000 to 350,000 distinct CDR3 sequences, more than 6.5% detected once. Separately, the same data were catalogued under a study of yellow fever vaccine responses in identical twins.

The source is a woman aged 18-29 years in good health. This sequence joins TRBV12-3 or TRBV12-4 and TRBJ2-5; TRBD1 or TRBD2 may be the D gene (5 bases each). Material: memory (CD45RO+) T cells sorted from blood. CDR3 sequence: CASSFRSGGSETQYF. As DNA, the CDR3 is TGTGCCAGCAGTTTTCGGTCTGGGGGAAGTGAGACCCAGTACTTC.